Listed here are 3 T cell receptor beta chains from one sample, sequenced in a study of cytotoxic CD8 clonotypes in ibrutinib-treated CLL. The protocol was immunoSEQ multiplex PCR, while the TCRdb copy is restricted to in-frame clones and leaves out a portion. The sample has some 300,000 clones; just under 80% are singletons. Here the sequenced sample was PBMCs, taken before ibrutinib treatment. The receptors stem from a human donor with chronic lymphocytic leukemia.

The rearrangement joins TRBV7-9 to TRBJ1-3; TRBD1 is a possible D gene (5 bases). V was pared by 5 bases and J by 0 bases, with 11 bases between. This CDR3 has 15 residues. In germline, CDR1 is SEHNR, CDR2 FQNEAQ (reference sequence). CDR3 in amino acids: CASSRTGISGNTIYF. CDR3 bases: TGTGCCAGCAGCCGAACAGGCATCTCTGGAAACACCATATATTTT.

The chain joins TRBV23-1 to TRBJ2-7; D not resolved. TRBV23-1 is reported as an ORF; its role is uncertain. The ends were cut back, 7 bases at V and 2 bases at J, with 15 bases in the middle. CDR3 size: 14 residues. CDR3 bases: TGCGCCAGCAAACCGCCCGGGTTTCCCTACGAGCAGTACTTC. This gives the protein CASKPPGFPYEQYF.

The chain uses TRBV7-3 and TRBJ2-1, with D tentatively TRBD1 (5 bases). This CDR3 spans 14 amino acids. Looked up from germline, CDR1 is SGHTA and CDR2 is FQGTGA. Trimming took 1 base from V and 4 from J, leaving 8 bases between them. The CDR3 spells CASSLRGDYNEQFF. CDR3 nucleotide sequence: TGTGCCAGCAGCTTAAGGGGCGATTACAATGAGCAGTTCTTC.